A selection of T cell receptor beta chains follows, all from one sample in a study of blood T cell repertoires in COVID-19. Some clones are missing from TCRdb's copy, which holds only in-frame ones; the method was immunoSEQ multiplex PCR. The top ten hold roughly 8% of the sample, which has 70,000 to 90,000 clones, 86% seen once. Sequencing was carried out using peripheral blood. All receptors derive from a man between 45 and 60 years old with active COVID-19. Both conserved end residues are part of each CDR3. D genes are given only for firm matches. Some rows mark clone size as missing; the rest say once, few, many or name a class of expanded clone.

size | J | V | D | CDR3 | DNA
few | TRBJ2-7 | TRBV20-1 | TRBD1 | CSVSQGYEQYF | TGCAGTGTTTCACAGGGGTACGAGCAGTACTTC
NA | TRBJ1-1 | TRBV4-3 | TRBD1 | CASSQVRTGEAFF | TGCGCCAGCAGCCAAGTCAGGACAGGGGAAGCTTTCTTT
few | TRBJ1-2 | TRBV10-3 | NA | CAISEVNGARGYTF | TGTGCCATCAGTGAGGTCAATGGGGCACGGGGCTACACCTTC
NA | TRBJ1-2 | TRBV28 | NA | CASSFGLREGYGYTF | TGTGCCAGCAGTTTCGGGTTGAGAGAAGGATATGGCTACACCTTC
NA | TRBJ2-2 | TRBV19 | TRBD2 | CASNPGLADTGELFF | TGTGCCAGTAACCCAGGACTAGCGGACACCGGGGAGCTGTTTTTT
NA | TRBJ1-2 | TRBV5-1 | NA | CASSLTDTNYGYTF | TGCGCCAGCAGCTTGACAGATACTAACTATGGCTACACCTTC
NA | TRBJ1-1 | TRBV28 | TRBD1 | CASSSPGQNPSEAFF | TGTGCCAGCAGTTCACCGGGACAGAATCCTTCTGAAGCTTTCTTT
NA | TRBJ1-2 | TRBV9 | NA | CASSASVQLRRYGYTF | TGTGCCAGCAGCGCAAGCGTGCAGCTACGGAGGTATGGCTACACCTTC
medium-sized | TRBJ2-1 | TRBV19 | TRBD2 | CASSITRGEEDEQFF | TGTGCCAGTAGTATAACCCGGGGGGAGGAGGATGAGCAGTTCTTC
NA | TRBJ1-3 | TRBV28 | NA | CASSLSFQRLSGNTIYF | TGTGCCAGCAGTTTAAGTTTTCAGCGCCTCTCTGGAAACACCATATATTTT
NA | TRBJ2-1 | TRBV2 | NA | CASSLNRVNEQFF | TGTGCCAGCAGTCTTAACAGGGTCAATGAGCAGTTCTTC
NA | TRBJ1-3 | TRBV30 | TRBD1 | CAYTRGPGNTIYF | TGTGCCTATACAAGGGGGCCTGGAAACACCATATATTTT
NA | TRBJ2-3 | TRBV24-1 | TRBD1 | CATSELGQGTLSTDTQYF | TGTGCCACCAGTGAATTGGGACAGGGGACTCTTAGTACAGATACGCAGTATTTT
NA | TRBJ2-3 | TRBV27 | NA | CASSLRRGDTQYF | TGTGCCAGCAGTCTGCGGCGGGGAGATACGCAGTATTTT
NA | TRBJ2-1 | TRBV2 | NA | CASRARGGPYNEQFF | TGTGCCAGCAGGGCAAGGGGGGGCCCGTACAATGAGCAGTTCTTC
few | TRBJ2-1 | TRBV5-1 | NA | CASSLASSLSYNEQFF | TGCGCCAGCAGCTTGGCCTCTAGCCTGTCCTACAATGAGCAGTTCTTC
NA | TRBJ1-6 | TRBV19 | NA | CASSLQGFNSPLHF | TGTGCCAGTAGTCTACAGGGTTTCAATTCACCCCTCCACTTT
NA | TRBJ2-3 | TRBV28 | NA | CASTLVQGTDTQYF | TGTGCCAGCACCCTTGTTCAGGGCACAGATACGCAGTATTTT
NA | TRBJ1-2 | TRBV29-1 | NA | CSVGIGDYGYTF | TGCAGCGTTGGGATAGGGGACTATGGCTACACCTTC
once | TRBJ1-2 | TRBV3-1/TRBV3-2 | NA | CASSSGAGNYGYTF | TGTGCCAGCAGCTCCGGGGCGGGAAACTATGGCTACACCTTC
NA | TRBJ1-1 | TRBV2 | NA | CASSGQVNTEAFF | TGTGCCAGCAGTGGACAGGTGAACACTGAAGCTTTCTTT
NA | TRBJ1-1 | TRBV24-1 | NA | CATSEGDTEAFF | TGTGCCACCAGTGAAGGGGACACTGAAGCTTTCTTT
once | TRBJ2-2 | TRBV9 | NA | CASSARDTNTGELFF | TGTGCCAGCAGCGCCCGGGACACAAACACCGGGGAGCTGTTTTTT
few | TRBJ1-1 | TRBV3-1/TRBV3-2 | NA | CASSGQSNTEAFF | TGTGCCAGCAGTGGACAATCTAACACTGAAGCTTTCTTT
NA | TRBJ1-1 | TRBV6-5 | NA | CASRQGNTEAFF | TGTGCCAGCAGGCAGGGGAACACTGAAGCTTTCTTT
once | TRBJ2-5 | TRBV19 | TRBD2 | CASSIVSAGEETQYF | TGTGCCAGTAGTATAGTATCGGCGGGAGAAGAGACCCAGTACTTC
once | TRBJ2-3 | TRBV14 | TRBD1 | CASSQQGQGVTDTQYF | TGTGCCAGCAGCCAACAGGGACAGGGGGTGACAGATACGCAGTATTTT
once | TRBJ1-1 | TRBV2 | TRBD1 | CASSYQGQGDTEAFF | TGTGCCAGCAGTTACCAAGGACAGGGGGACACTGAAGCTTTCTTT
NA | TRBJ1-2 | TRBV4-1 | NA | CASSQVETGRLNYGYTF | TGCGCCAGCAGCCAAGTAGAAACAGGGCGGCTTAACTATGGCTACACCTTC
NA | TRBJ1-4 | TRBV5-1 | TRBD1 | CASSGGQFQNEKLFF | TGCGCCAGCAGCGGGGGACAGTTCCAAAATGAAAAACTGTTTTTT
NA | TRBJ2-1 | TRBV5-6 | TRBD1 | CASSFWTGVNEQFF | TGTGCCAGCAGCTTTTGGACAGGGGTGAATGAGCAGTTCTTC
NA | TRBJ1-2 | TRBV5-1 | TRBD1 | CASSLVTGGDNYGYTF | TGCGCCAGCAGCTTGGTGACAGGGGGCGATAACTATGGCTACACCTTC
many | TRBJ1-2 | TRBV19 | TRBD1 | CASSIEGAGLSGYTF | TGTGCCAGTAGTATCGAGGGGGCAGGGCTTTCCGGCTACACCTTC
NA | TRBJ2-3 | TRBV7-9 | TRBD2 | CASSPGLAGGYHSTDTQYF | TGTGCCAGCAGCCCGGGACTAGCGGGAGGTTACCATAGCACAGATACGCAGTATTTT
NA | TRBJ1-5 | TRBV24-1 | NA | CATSDLSGGNQPQHF | TGTGCCACCAGTGATTTGTCAGGGGGCAATCAGCCCCAGCATTTT
NA | TRBJ1-1 | TRBV7-9 | NA | CASSSQGGGAGAFF | TGTGCCAGCAGCTCCCAGGGCGGGGGCGCAGGAGCTTTCTTT
NA | TRBJ2-3 | TRBV9 | NA | CASSDRSSTDTQYF | TGTGCCAGCAGCGACCGGTCTAGCACAGATACGCAGTATTTT
NA | TRBJ2-3 | TRBV11-2 | NA | CASSLAGVQTDTQYF | TGTGCCAGCAGCTTAGCGGGAGTGCAGACAGATACGCAGTATTTT
NA | TRBJ1-2 | TRBV6-1 | NA | CASSEGASSYGYTF | TGTGCCAGCAGTGAAGGGGCCTCCTCCTATGGCTACACCTTC
NA | TRBJ1-2 | TRBV27 | NA | CASSFAERQGYTF | TGTGCCAGCAGTTTTGCGGAGCGCCAAGGCTACACCTTC
few | TRBJ1-5 | TRBV11-2 | NA | CASSFGASQPQHF | TGTGCCAGCAGCTTTGGTGCTAGTCAGCCCCAGCATTTT
NA | TRBJ2-3 | TRBV29-1 | TRBD1 | CSVEGQGGTDTQYF | TGCAGCGTTGAGGGACAGGGCGGCACAGATACGCAGTATTTT
NA | TRBJ2-7 | TRBV5-1 | TRBD1 | CASSPGTGGIYEQYF | TGCGCCAGCAGCCCCGGGACAGGGGGAATCTACGAGCAGTACTTC
NA | TRBJ2-2 | TRBV6-5 | NA | CASIRSQPTGELFF | TGTGCCAGCATTAGATCTCAACCGACCGGGGAGCTGTTTTTT
few | TRBJ2-7 | TRBV24-1 | NA | CATSSRGYEQYF | TGTGCCACCAGTTCCAGGGGCTACGAGCAGTACTTC
NA | TRBJ1-4 | TRBV5-1 | NA | CASSLGRGTNEKLFF | TGCGCCAGCAGCTTGGGGAGGGGTACTAATGAAAAACTGTTTTTT
NA | TRBJ2-3 | TRBV7-3 | TRBD2 | CASSPGTSRDTDTQYF | TGTGCCAGCAGCCCCGGGACTAGCAGAGACACAGATACGCAGTATTTT
NA | TRBJ2-6 | TRBV27 | TRBD1 | CASSLFETGRGGANVLTF | TGTGCCAGCAGTTTATTCGAGACAGGGCGTGGTGGGGCCAACGTCCTGACTTTC
NA | TRBJ2-3 | TRBV30 | TRBD2 | CAWQVRGALTDTQYF | TGTGCCTGGCAGGTGCGGGGGGCCCTCACAGATACGCAGTATTTT
once | TRBJ2-6 | TRBV6-2/TRBV6-3 | NA | CASSYSQDSSGANVLTF | TGTGCCAGCAGTTATTCCCAGGACAGCTCTGGGGCCAACGTCCTGACTTTC
NA | TRBJ2-7 | TRBV13 | NA | CASSHLSGTREQYF | TGTGCCAGCAGCCACCTCTCAGGGACTCGGGAGCAGTACTTC
once | TRBJ1-2 | TRBV24-1 | TRBD1 | CATSDPGQGAYGYTF | TGTGCCACCAGTGACCCGGGACAGGGGGCCTATGGCTACACCTTC
NA | TRBJ2-7 | TRBV6-1 | TRBD1 | CASSQPGQGTKQYF | TGTGCCAGCAGTCAACCGGGACAGGGTACGAAGCAGTACTTC
NA | TRBJ2-7 | TRBV5-1 | NA | CASSLSAGPAYEQYF | TGCGCCAGCAGCTTAAGCGCGGGGCCGGCCTACGAGCAGTACTTC
NA | TRBJ2-3 | TRBV20-1 | NA | CSASQRALEDTQYF | TGCAGTGCTAGTCAGAGGGCCCTCGAGGATACGCAGTATTTT